One T cell receptor (beta chain) is described in this entry. Germline CDR1 reads MNHEY; CDR2 reads SVGAGI. The CDR3 consists of 15 residues. V was trimmed by 0 bases and J by 7 bases, leaving 12 bases between them. The sample belongs to a study of shared clonotypes between healthy human individuals. Libraries were prepared by immunoSEQ multiplex PCR; TCRdb keeps only in-frame clonotypes and omits some of them. This table holds about 2.4 million clones, 93% found once. The TCR comes from a man aged 18 to 29 in good health. Some clones in this sample may be carry-over from other donors' samples. The sample consisted of naive CD4+ T cells from PBMCs. Subset noted: CD45RA+ positively selected. This chain joins TRBV6-5 and TRBJ2-2; D possibly corresponds to TRBD1 (5 bases). The CDR3, as DNA: TGTGCCAGCAGTTACTCTATTCAGGGCCACGGGGAGCTGTTTTTT. Protein product: CASSYSIQGHGELFF.